The clone carrying this T cell receptor (beta chain) was seen once. The CDR3 totals 14 residues. Germline V CDR1 and CDR2: KGHDR, SFDVKD. The V and J ends lost 9 bases and 0 bases respectively, with 11 bases between them. Those enrolled, adults aged 18 to 89 years, came from about two dozen US areas. Participant-given clinical history determined each cohort assignment. Symptom resolution, clearance, or two negative PCRs marked the recovered donors of Cohort 3. This specimen belongs to a study of blood T cell repertoires in COVID-19. Under the authors' procedure: Amplification of reference gene primers was used by the study to estimate nucleated cell counts. Only in-frame clones appear in the TCRdb table, and some are missing; sequencing was by immunoSEQ multiplex PCR. The V and J calls and clone size are taken from that table; D and trimming were inferred from the DNA. The data contain a few hundred thousand clones, 80% to 90% of them seen just once; the ten biggest clones take up around 1.1%.

The material sequenced was PBMCs or T cells enriched from blood (not recorded which). This chain joins TRBV24-1 and TRBJ2-1, with a weak D call TRBD1 (6 bases). The sequence derives from a man aged 25-45 years who had recovered from COVID-19. As DNA, the CDR3 is TGTGCCACCGCCCAGGGGAGCTCCTACAATGAGCAGTTCTTC. Its translation is CATAQGSSYNEQFF.